This T cell receptor beta chain came from a study of blood T cell repertoires in COVID-19. CDR1 is SGHAT and CDR2 is FQNNGV in the germline V gene. The CDR3 is made up of 15 amino acids. Trimming shortened V by 1 base and J by 4 bases, and 13 bases separated the two germline ends. Only in-frame clones appear in the TCRdb table, and some are missing; sequencing was by immunoSEQ multiplex PCR. Of a few hundred thousand clones detected, 88% appear once; the ten largest clones hold approximately 1.2%. Individuals aged roughly 18 to 95 years were recruited from 24 US areas. This clonotype was sampled from a woman between 18 and 30 years old who had recovered from COVID-19. The sample comprised PBMCs or T cells enriched from blood (not recorded which). The rearrangement links TRBV11-2 to TRBJ1-2; D gene uncertain. CDR3 residues: CASSLAWNSIYGYTF. CDR3 nucleotides: TGTGCCAGCAGCTTAGCGTGGAACAGCATCTATGGCTACACCTTC.